The present T cell receptor beta chain was sequenced within a study of T cell repertoires in cytomegalovirus infection. Study-wide background: Both a matching HLA type and CMV infection were indicated by public TCR beta signatures.

Germline CDR1 is ENHRY and CDR2 is SYGVKD. Between the trimmed V and J ends, which lost 0 bases and 5 bases, there was a span of 10 bases. CDR3 size: 15 residues. In TCRdb, the reads were re-called with MiXCR into one record per CDR3 protein. The sample has 740,000 or so distinct CDR3 sequences, approximately 40% seen once. As to this clonotype: Its matching antigen is unknown.

Study results and limitations: Within the response measured ex vivo, HLA-C-restricted CMV-specific TCR beta clonotypes were dominant. Pooled public TCR beta family frequency picked out CMV carriers with the relevant HLA.

The sequencing input was PBMCs. This receptor was taken from a human donor in good health (CMV status not recorded). Some clones in this sample may be carry-over from other donors' samples. The chain combines TRBV10-3 with TRBJ1-4; unclear D gene. CDR3: CAISESASLNEKLFF. The CDR3 nucleotides read TGTGCCATCAGTGAGTCGGCCAGCTTAAATGAAAAACTGTTTTTT.